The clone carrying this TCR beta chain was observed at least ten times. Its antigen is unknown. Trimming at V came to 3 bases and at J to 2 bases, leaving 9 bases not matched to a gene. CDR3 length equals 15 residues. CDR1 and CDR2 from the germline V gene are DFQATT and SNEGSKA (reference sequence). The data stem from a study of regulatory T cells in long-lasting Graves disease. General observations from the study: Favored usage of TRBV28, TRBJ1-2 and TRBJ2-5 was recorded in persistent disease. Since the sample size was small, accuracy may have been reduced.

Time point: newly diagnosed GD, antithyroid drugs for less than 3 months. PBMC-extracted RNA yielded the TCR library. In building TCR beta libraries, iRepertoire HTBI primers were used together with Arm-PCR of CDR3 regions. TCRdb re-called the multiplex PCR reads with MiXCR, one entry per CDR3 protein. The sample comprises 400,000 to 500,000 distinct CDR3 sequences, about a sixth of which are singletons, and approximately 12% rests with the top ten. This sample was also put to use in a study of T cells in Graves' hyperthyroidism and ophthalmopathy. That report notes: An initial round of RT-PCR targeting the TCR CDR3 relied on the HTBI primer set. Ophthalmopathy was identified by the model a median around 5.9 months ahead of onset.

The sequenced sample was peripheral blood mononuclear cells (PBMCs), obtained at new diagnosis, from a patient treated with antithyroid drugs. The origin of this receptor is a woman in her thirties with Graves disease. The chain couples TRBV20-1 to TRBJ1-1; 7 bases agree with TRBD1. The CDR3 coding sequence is TGCAGTGCTAGTTGGGACAGAGATTTTAACACTGAAGCTTTCTTT. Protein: CSASWDRDFNTEAFF.